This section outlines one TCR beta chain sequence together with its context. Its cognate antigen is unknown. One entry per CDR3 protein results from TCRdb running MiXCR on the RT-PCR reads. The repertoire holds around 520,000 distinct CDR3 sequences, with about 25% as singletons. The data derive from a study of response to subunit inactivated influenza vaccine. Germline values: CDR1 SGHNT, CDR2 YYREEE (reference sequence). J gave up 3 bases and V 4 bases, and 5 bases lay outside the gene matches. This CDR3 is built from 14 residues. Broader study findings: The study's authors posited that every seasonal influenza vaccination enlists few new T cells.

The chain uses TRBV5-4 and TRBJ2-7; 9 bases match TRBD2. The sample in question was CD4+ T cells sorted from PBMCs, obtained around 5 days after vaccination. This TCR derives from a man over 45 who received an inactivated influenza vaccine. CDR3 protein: CASSPGTSIYEQYF. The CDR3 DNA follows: TGTGCCAGCAGCCCCGGGACTAGCATCTACGAGCAGTACTTC.